Listed here are 17 T cell receptor beta chains from one sample, sequenced in a study of T-cell reconstitution after alpha-beta-depleted transplantation in children. Library preparation (for TCRbeta) was performed with unique molecular identifiers. TCRdb recomputed calls from the PCR reads with MiXCR, one row per CDR3 protein. The sample lists approximately 420,000 distinct CDR3 sequences, 11% occurring once. The source was PBMCs from the stem cell graft donor, collected from the stem cell graft. Receptor source: a human donor who donated a stem cell graft to a child with acute myeloid leukemia.

The chain joins TRBV27 to TRBJ2-2; no clear D. The germline gives CDR1 MNHEY, CDR2 SMNVEV (reference sequence). This CDR3 is 13 amino acids long. V dropped 7 bases and J dropped 5 bases, with 11 bases sitting between them. The CDR3 spells CASKKIGTGELFF. The CDR3 region has the DNA TGTGCCAGCAAGAAAATCGGAACCGGGGAGCTGTTTTTT.

The chain combines TRBV12-3 or TRBV12-4 with TRBJ2-7; D could derive from TRBD1 or TRBD2 (5 bases each). Trimming took 2 bases from V and 2 from J, leaving 7 bases between them. CDR3 length: 13 amino acids. The chain's CDR3 is CASSLWGTYEQYV. CDR3 DNA sequence: TGTGCCAGCAGTTTATGGGGGACCTACGAGCAGTACGTC.

The rearrangement links TRBV29-1 to TRBJ1-2, with 12 bases lining up with TRBD1. CDR3 size: 13 residues. Germline V CDR1 and CDR2: SQVTM, ANQGSEA. J gave up 8 bases and V 7 bases, and 8 bases lay outside the gene matches. DNA of the CDR3: TGCAGCGCCCCGGGACAGGGGGCGCCCGGCTACACCTTC. Residues: CSAPGQGAPGYTF.

The rearrangement joins TRBV27 to TRBJ2-7, with D possibly TRBD1 on 6 matching bases. Germline V gives CDR1 MNHEY, CDR2 SMNVEV (reference sequence). This CDR3 spans 15 amino acids. The V end lost 0 bases, the J end lost 6 bases, and 15 bases lay between the germline ends. The CDR3 coding sequence is TGTGCCAGCAGTTTATCAGCAGGGGTATCGGGCGAGCAGTACTTC. Translating gives CASSLSAGVSGEQYF.

This rearrangement joins TRBV20-1 to TRBJ2-1; 9 bases agree with TRBD1. Looked up from germline, CDR1 is DFQATT and CDR2 is SNEGSKA (reference sequence). The V gene end was trimmed by 8 bases and the J gene end by 9 bases; junction bases not matched to a gene: 11. The CDR3 consists of 13 residues. CDR3: CSCHRDRETEQFF. The CDR3 DNA is TGCAGTTGCCACCGGGACAGGGAGACTGAGCAGTTCTTC.

The chain is built from TRBV12-3 or TRBV12-4 and TRBJ2-7, with D hard to call. The CDR3 covers 12 residues. V was shortened by 5 bases and J by 5 bases, with 10 bases between the two germline ends. CDR3 coding DNA: TGTGCCAGCAGTCTAGGGAACCACGAGCAGTACTTC. Amino acids: CASSLGNHEQYF.

This clonotype was counted only a few times. The rearrangement joins TRBV20-1 to TRBJ2-1, with 7 bases identical to TRBD2. Germline V lookup: CDR1 DFQATT, CDR2 SNEGSKA (reference sequence). Trimming took 1 base from V and 3 from J; bases not matched to a gene: 3. This CDR3 is built from 14 residues. The CDR3 DNA reads as TGCAGTGCTAGAGGGACTAGAGGCTACAATGAGCAGTTCTTC. Amino acids: CSARGTRGYNEQFF.

This clonotype was seen more than once but under ten times. This chain joins TRBV5-1 and TRBJ2-1; D ambiguous. V lost 3 bases, J lost 1 base, and 8 bases lay in between. The germline CDR1 and CDR2 sequences are SGHRS and YFSETQ. The CDR3 length is 14 residues. CDR3 sequence reads: CASSSLGSYNEQFF. DNA of the CDR3: TGCGCCAGCAGCTCACTGGGATCCTACAATGAGCAGTTCTTC.

This clonotype was seen a handful of times. V and J are TRBV27 and TRBJ2-1; D remains ambiguous. Per the germline V gene, CDR1 is MNHEY and CDR2 is SMNVEV (reference sequence). The CDR3 spans 12 residues. Trimming left V 5 bases short and J 9 bases short, with 11 bases between. The CDR3 reads CASSQWTGEQFF. The CDR3, as DNA: TGTGCCAGCAGTCAATGGACGGGTGAGCAGTTCTTC.

This chain connects TRBV10-1 to TRBJ2-3; D remains ambiguous. This CDR3 is 16 amino acids long. The germline CDR1 and CDR2 sequences are WNHNN and SYGVQD (reference sequence). V lost 6 bases, J lost 4 bases, and 20 bases lay in between. CDR3 residues: CASRAQCRQKADTQYF. In nucleotides, the CDR3 is TGCGCCAGCAGGGCTCAGTGCAGGCAAAAGGCAGATACGCAGTATTTT.

This clonotype occurred many times. The rearrangement links TRBV6-1 to TRBJ2-7; TRBD1 might be the D (6 bases). This CDR3 contains 13 residues. Germline CDR1 reads MNHNS; CDR2 reads SASEGT. V shed 2 bases and J shed 6 bases, with 11 bases lying between them. The CDR3 bases are TGTGCCAGCAGTGAATGGCAGGGGACCGAGCAGTACGTC. Translating it yields CASSEWQGTEQYV.

This clonotype occurred many times. DNA for the CDR3: TGTGCCAGCAGTTTACTGGAGTGGGACGGGACAAATTCACCCCTCCACTTT. Translation gives CASSLLEWDGTNSPLHF. The gene calls are TRBV6-2 or TRBV6-3 and TRBJ1-6, with a possible D match to TRBD1 (6 bases). CDR3 length: 17 residues. V was pared by 4 bases and J by 7 bases, with 20 bases between. Germline assignment: CDR1 MNHEY and CDR2 SVGEGT.

This clonotype was seen a handful of times. The rearrangement uses TRBV7-2 and TRBJ1-1; 10 bases map to TRBD1. The CDR3 covers 16 residues. Per germline, CDR1 SGHTA and CDR2 FQGNSA. J gave up 4 bases and V 3 bases, and 8 bases lay outside the gene matches. CDR3 sequence (DNA): TGTGCCAGCAGCTTGGCCATCCGGACAGGGGGCACTGAAGCTTTCTTT. This translates into CASSLAIRTGGTEAFF.

The sample holds a few counts of this clonotype. This chain connects TRBV29-1 to TRBJ2-7; D possibly corresponds to TRBD2 (7 bases). This CDR3 is built from 19 residues. Trimming stripped 1 base from V and 0 bases from J, with 25 bases between. Germline CDR1 is SQVTM and CDR2 is ANQGSEA. In DNA, the CDR3 is TGCAGCGTTGAAGGTTTTTTGATCGCGGGGGCTAAGTCCTCCTACGAGCAGTACTTC. Protein product: CSVEGFLIAGAKSSYEQYF.

This clonotype was detected a few times. The chain employs TRBV29-1 and TRBJ1-1; D possibly corresponds to TRBD1 (6 bases). V lost 7 bases and J 0 bases, leaving 9 bases between the germline ends. The germline V gene has CDR1 SQVTM and CDR2 ANQGSEA. The CDR3 is made up of 12 amino acids. In DNA form, the CDR3 reads TGCAGCGCCGGACAGATGAACACTGAAGCTTTCTTT. The encoded protein is CSAGQMNTEAFF.

The chain employs TRBV6-5 and TRBJ1-2; possibly TRBD1 for D (5 bases). Trimming left V 7 bases short and J 7 bases short, with 13 bases between. This CDR3 spans 12 amino acids. Looked up from germline, CDR1 is MNHEY and CDR2 is SVGAGI. CDR3 DNA sequence: TGTGCCAGCAACCCCAGGGCGGGTGGCTACACCTTC. Its protein is CASNPRAGGYTF.

The chain is built from TRBV12-3 or TRBV12-4 and TRBJ2-7; D not resolved. V was trimmed by 4 bases and J by 5 bases, leaving 15 bases between them. This CDR3 region has 14 residues. CDR3 region: CASSSSSRSDEQYF. In DNA, the CDR3 is TGTGCCAGCAGTTCATCGTCCAGGTCGGACGAGCAGTACTTC.